A single sample gave rise to the 25 T cell receptor beta chains below, sequenced in a study of graft-versus-host responses after intestinal transplantation. Irradiated, violet-dye-labeled stimulator cells, about 200,000 in number, were plated with about 200,000 CFSE-labeled responder cells. Data came from immunoSEQ multiplex PCR; TCRdb stores just in-frame clones and leaves some out. The sample lists several thousand clones, about 30% occurring once. The sequenced sample was alloreactive CD8+ T cells from a mixed lymphocyte reaction culture, obtained before transplantation. Described subset: CFSE-low proliferating T cells sorted from roughly six-day pre-transplant mixed lymphocyte reaction (GvH or HvG direction). The receptors shown here come from a human patient who was an organ donor for intestinal transplantation.

The rearrangement uses TRBV5-4 and TRBJ2-1, with D hard to call. The CDR3 length is 17 residues. Trimming took 2 bases from V and 4 from J, leaving 19 bases between them. Germline lookup yields CDR1 SGHNT and CDR2 YYREEE (reference sequence). The CDR3 here is CASSLTAGPYRYNEQFF. The CDR3 DNA reads TGTGCCAGCAGCTTAACCGCCGGACCGTATAGGTACAATGAGCAGTTCTTC.

This clone has only a few counts. This rearrangement joins TRBV30 to TRBJ1-2; tentatively, D is TRBD1 (6 bases). V was shortened by 5 bases and J by 4 bases, with 29 bases between the two germline ends. This CDR3 contains 18 residues. Germline lookup yields CDR1 GTSNPN and CDR2 SVGIG (reference sequence). CDR3 sequence reads: CAWAGWGQGSSLIYGYTF. In DNA form, the CDR3 reads TGTGCCTGGGCTGGGTGGGGGCAGGGAAGTAGTTTGATCTATGGCTACACCTTC.

In DNA, the CDR3 is TGTGCCAGCAACCCCGCAGGGAGTAGCTCCTACGAGCAGTACTTC. Translated: CASNPAGSSSYEQYF. The rearrangement links TRBV5-8 to TRBJ2-7; D could derive from TRBD1 or TRBD2 (5 bases each). Between the trimmed V and J ends, which lost 6 bases and 0 bases, there was a span of 16 bases. This CDR3 has 15 residues. Germline V gene sequence: CDR1 SGHTS, CDR2 YDEGEE.

V is TRBV6-1 and J is TRBJ2-7, with 10 bases lining up with TRBD2. The CDR3 is made up of 14 amino acids. CDR1 MNHNS and CDR2 SASEGT come from the germline V gene. V shed 6 bases, J shed 2 bases, and the junction held 4 bases outside the gene matches. The CDR3 DNA reads TGTGCCAGCAGGCACAGCGGGGGGGCCTACGAGCAGTACTTC. It encodes CASRHSGGAYEQYF.

The CDR3 spells CASSLTRIAAQETQYF. The CDR3 DNA is TGTGCCAGCAGCTTAACGCGGATAGCGGCCCAAGAGACCCAGTACTTC. The chain recombines TRBV7-9 with TRBJ2-5; a weak D match, TRBD2 (6 bases). This CDR3 is 16 amino acids long. CDR1 and CDR2 from the germline V gene are SEHNR and FQNEAQ (reference sequence). Trimming removed 2 bases at V and 1 base at J, with 14 bases between. The variable domain in full, completed from reference TRBV7-9 and TRBJ2-5, reads DTGVSQNPRHKITKRGQNVTFRCDPISEHNRLYWYRQTLGQGPEFLTYFQNEAQLEKSRLLSDRFSAERPKGSFSTLEIQRTEQGDSAMYLCASSLTRIAAQETQYFGPGTRLLVL.

In the case of this clone: A single base separates this from a much larger clone, so it may be a read error. Other nucleotide sequences from this sample produce the same CDR3. The V call is TRBV11-2, the J call TRBJ2-3; D perhaps matches TRBD1 (5 bases). CDR3 length equals 15 residues. Germline-derived CDR1 and CDR2 are SGHAT and FQNNGV. V lost 6 bases and J 2 bases, leaving 15 bases between the germline ends. Written as DNA, the CDR3 is TGTGCCAGCAGTTTTAGTGGCAGGGACACAGATACGCAGTATTTT. Amino acids: CASSFSGRDTDTQYF.

This clone was seen only a few times. This chain links TRBV5-6 with TRBJ2-7; D not certain. V lost 0 bases, J lost 3 bases, and 10 bases lay in between. The CDR3 totals 14 residues. Germline V gives CDR1 SGHDT, CDR2 YYEEEE. Here the CDR3 reads CASSLERTFYEQYF. In DNA form, the CDR3 reads TGTGCCAGCAGCTTGGAACGGACGTTCTACGAGCAGTACTTC.

The chain is built from TRBV4-3 and TRBJ2-1; D gene ambiguous. The germline gives CDR1 LGHNA, CDR2 YSLEER. The CDR3 spans 15 residues. Between the trimmed V and J ends, which lost 0 bases and 8 bases, there was a span of 14 bases. This CDR3 is CASSQDPPPGDEQFF. The CDR3 DNA sequence: TGCGCCAGCAGCCAAGATCCACCCCCTGGTGATGAGCAGTTCTTC.

This clone was counted a few times. The chain has TRBV30 and TRBJ1-1, with TRBD1 identical over 7 bases. The CDR3 extends over 16 amino acids. Germline V gene data show CDR1 as GTSNPN and CDR2 as SVGIG (reference sequence). V shed 1 base and J 4 bases; nucleotides not matched to a gene: 12. CDR3 sequence (DNA): TGTGCCTGGAGTGACTACCACAGGGGAGGGGGCACTGAAGCTTTCTTT. Translated, it gives CAWSDYHRGGGTEAFF.

By share of the sample, this clone is medium-sized (0.01 to 0.1%). CDR3 residues: CASSYGTVYTEAFF. The CDR3, as DNA: TGTGCCAGCAGTTACGGGACGGTTTACACTGAAGCTTTCTTT. The gene calls are TRBV6-5 and TRBJ1-1; D possibly corresponds to TRBD1 (5 bases). This CDR3 spans 14 amino acids. Germline-derived CDR1 and CDR2 are MNHEY and SVGAGI. V gave up 2 bases and J gave up 3 bases, with 10 bases separating them.

The chain employs TRBV4-1 and TRBJ1-2; no reliable D call. Deletions cut 2 bases from V and 3 bases from J, with 16 bases between. The germline gives CDR1 MGHRA, CDR2 YSYEKL. This CDR3 region has 16 residues. CDR3 protein: CASSQHLTASYYGYTF. CDR3 bases: TGCGCCAGCAGCCAACATTTAACGGCCAGTTACTATGGCTACACCTTC.

This chain uses TRBV5-1 with TRBJ1-1, with D perhaps matching TRBD1 (5 bases). Germline CDR1 SGHRS, CDR2 YFSETQ. The CDR3 totals 13 residues. Trimming took 5 bases from V and 11 from J, leaving 19 bases between them. The CDR3 is CASRKLGVREAFF. In DNA, the CDR3 is TGCGCCAGCAGAAAACTAGGGGTACGGGAGGCTTTCTTT.

J is TRBJ2-5 and V is TRBV6-9, with 9 bases aligning to TRBD2. V was pared by 3 bases and J by 3 bases, with 2 bases of the junction left unmatched. This CDR3 contains 14 residues. Germline V CDR1 and CDR2: MNHGY, SVAAGI. The CDR3 DNA reads TGTGCCAGCAGTTACTCTAGCGGGAAAGAGACCCAGTACTTC. This sequence encodes CASSYSSGKETQYF.

V usage is TRBV7-9 and J usage is TRBJ2-1; 12 bases are a match to TRBD2. The CDR3 extends over 16 amino acids. V trimming: 7 bases; J trimming: 2 bases; junction bases outside the gene matches: 6. CDR1 SEHNR and CDR2 FQNEAQ come from the germline V gene (reference sequence). The CDR3 spells CASIVRTSGTYNEQFF. The CDR3, as DNA: TGTGCCAGCATAGTAAGGACTAGCGGGACCTACAATGAGCAGTTCTTC.

The chain couples TRBV19 to TRBJ1-2; D is undetermined. This CDR3 is built from 15 residues. The V gene lost 1 base and the J gene lost 1 base, with 10 bases spanning the gap. From germline, CDR1 is LNHDA and CDR2 SQIVND (reference sequence). CDR3 nucleotides: TGTGCCAGTAGTATAGGTTCTCGGAGTAACTATGGCTACACCTTC. This codes for CASSIGSRSNYGYTF.

This clone was counted only a few times. The chain couples TRBV5-6 to TRBJ2-1, with D unclear. Deletions cut 0 bases from V and 8 bases from J, with 6 bases between. The germline V gene encodes CDR1 SGHDT and CDR2 YYEEEE. CDR3 length equals 12 residues. CDR3 sequence: CASSLVGDEQFF. The CDR3 bases are TGTGCCAGCAGCTTGGTAGGTGATGAGCAGTTCTTC.

The V call is TRBV7-2, the J call TRBJ2-5; TRBD1 matches 9 bases. The J call may not be correct, given that the DNA end is closer to TRBJ2-7. Germline values: CDR1 SGHTA, CDR2 FQGNSA. CDR3 length: 12 amino acids. The CDR3 sequence: CATDRGNYEQYF. CDR3 nucleotides: TGTGCTACGGACAGGGGAAACTACGAGCAGTACTTC.

This clone was counted between two and nine times. The chain joins TRBV4-3 to TRBJ2-7, with D perhaps TRBD2 (6 bases). Trimming removed 0 bases from V and 0 bases from J, with 12 bases in between. This CDR3 contains 16 residues. Germline CDR1 LGHNA, CDR2 YSLEER. CDR3 in DNA: TGCGCCAGCAGCCAAGACAGGGACTGGAGCTCCTACGAGCAGTACTTC. Translated: CASSQDRDWSSYEQYF.

V usage is TRBV7-9 and J usage is TRBJ1-2, with 7 bases matching TRBD1. The CDR3 has 18 amino acids. Germline V gene data show CDR1 as SEHNR and CDR2 as FQNEAQ (reference sequence). The J segment lost 2 bases and the V segment lost 1 base, leaving 13 bases of the junction unmatched. The CDR3 here is CASSLGVPQGRRNYGYTF. The DNA of the CDR3 is TGTGCCAGCAGCTTAGGGGTCCCACAGGGGCGGAGAAACTATGGCTACACCTTC.

This clone was found a few times. The germline gene is not matched at one end of the junction; a read error may be the cause. This sample also contains other DNA sequences that code for the same CDR3. The chain joins TRBV5-1 to TRBJ2-3, with D tentatively TRBD1 (5 bases). This CDR3 is built from 14 residues. In germline, CDR1 is SGHRS, CDR2 YFSETQ. For the CDR3, the DNA is TGTGCCAGCAGCTTGCTTGGGGCCACAGATACGCAGTATTTT. Amino acid sequence: CASSLLGATDTQYF. Combining the CDR3 with reference TRBV5-1 and TRBJ2-3 gives the whole variable domain KAGVTQTPRYLIKTRGQQVTLSCSPISGHRSVSWYQQTPGQGLQFLFEYFSETQRNKGNFPGRFSGRQFSNSRSEMNVSTLELGDSALYLCASSLLGATDTQYFGPGTRLTVL.

For the CDR3, the DNA is TGTGCCAGCAGCTTCGACCTAGCGGGAGTCAACGAGCAGTACTTC. Protein: CASSFDLAGVNEQYF. V usage is TRBV4-2 and J usage is TRBJ2-7, with 10 bases aligning to TRBD2. Germline lookup yields CDR1 LGHNA and CDR2 YNFKEQ. CDR3 length: 15 amino acids. V lost 5 bases and J lost 5; bases outside the gene matches: 9.

This clone was detected only a few times. J is TRBJ1-2 and V is TRBV5-8; tentatively, D is TRBD1 (5 bases). CDR1 and CDR2 (germline): SGHTS, YDEGEE. The CDR3 contains 15 residues. V gave up 1 base and J gave up 0 bases, with 10 bases separating them. Here the CDR3 reads CASSLRDLANYGYTF. The DNA of the CDR3 is TGTGCCAGCAGCTTGCGGGACCTCGCTAACTATGGCTACACCTTC.

This chain uses TRBV6-1 with TRBJ1-5, with unresolved D. The CDR3 has 15 residues. CDR1 and CDR2 (germline): MNHNS, SASEGT. V was cut by 2 bases and J by 0 bases, with 8 bases left in between. The CDR3 nucleotides read TGTGCCAGCAGTGAATGGGAATATAGCAATCAGCCCCAGCATTTT. It translates to CASSEWEYSNQPQHF.

Only a few counts were recorded for this clone. This may be a read error, as it is one base from a much larger clone. This chain joins TRBV13 and TRBJ1-1; no firm D call. Germline values: CDR1 PRHDT, CDR2 FYEKMQ (reference sequence). The CDR3 consists of 12 residues. CDR3 residues: CAISLGPGEAFF. The CDR3 region has the DNA TGTGCCATCAGCTTAGGCCCGGGTGAAGCTTTCTTT.

This clone is medium-sized. This rearrangement joins TRBV27 to TRBJ2-1; D not certain. The germline gives CDR1 MNHEY, CDR2 SMNVEV (reference sequence). V lost 3 bases and J 6 bases, leaving 9 bases between the germline ends. The CDR3 consists of 13 residues. The CDR3 sequence is CASSFSRSNEQFF. CDR3 DNA: TGTGCCAGCAGTTTCAGCAGGTCCAATGAGCAGTTCTTC.